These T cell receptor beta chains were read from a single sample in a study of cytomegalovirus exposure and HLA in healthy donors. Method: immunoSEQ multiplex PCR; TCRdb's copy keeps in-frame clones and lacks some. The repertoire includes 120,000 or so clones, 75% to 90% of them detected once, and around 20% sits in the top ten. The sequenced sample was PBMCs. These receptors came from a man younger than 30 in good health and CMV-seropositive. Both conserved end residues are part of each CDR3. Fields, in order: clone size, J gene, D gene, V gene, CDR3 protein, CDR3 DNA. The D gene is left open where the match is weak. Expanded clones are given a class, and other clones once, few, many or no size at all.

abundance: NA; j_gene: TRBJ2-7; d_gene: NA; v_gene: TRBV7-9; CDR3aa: CASSPAGLPYEQYF; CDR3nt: TGTGCCAGCAGCCCCGCGGGACTTCCCTACGAGCAGTACTTC
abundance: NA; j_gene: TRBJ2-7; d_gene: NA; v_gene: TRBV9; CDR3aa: CASSPRAGGLFPYEQYF; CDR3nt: TGTGCCAGCAGCCCTCGGGCAGGAGGACTTTTTCCCTACGAGCAGTACTTC
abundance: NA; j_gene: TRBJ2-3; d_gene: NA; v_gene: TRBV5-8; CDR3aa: CASSPRAIETDTQYF; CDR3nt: TGTGCCAGCAGCCCGCGGGCCATAGAGACAGATACGCAGTATTTT
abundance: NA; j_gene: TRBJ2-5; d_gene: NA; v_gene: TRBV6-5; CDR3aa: CASSIGQRETQYF; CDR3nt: TGTGCCAGCAGTATAGGACAGCGTGAGACCCAGTACTTC
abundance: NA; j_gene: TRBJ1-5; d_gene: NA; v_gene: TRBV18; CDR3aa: CASSPAQGYSNQPQHF; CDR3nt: TGTGCCAGCTCACCAGCCCAGGGGTATAGCAATCAGCCCCAGCATTTT
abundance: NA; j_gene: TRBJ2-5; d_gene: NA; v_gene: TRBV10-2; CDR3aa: CASSPSGTNQETQYF; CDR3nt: TGCGCCAGCTCACCGAGCGGGACAAACCAAGAGACCCAGTACTTC
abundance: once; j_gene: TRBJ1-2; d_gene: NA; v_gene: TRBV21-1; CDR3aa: CASSKGSRGGYTF; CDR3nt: TGTGCCAGCAGCAAAGGTTCCCGCGGAGGCTACACCTTC
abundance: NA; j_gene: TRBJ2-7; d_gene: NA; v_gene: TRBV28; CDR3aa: CASSEQGPYEQYF; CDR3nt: TGTGCCAGCAGTGAGCAGGGCCCCTACGAGCAGTACTTC
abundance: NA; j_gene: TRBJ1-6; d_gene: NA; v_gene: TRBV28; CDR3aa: CASTATGPTPLHF; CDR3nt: TGTGCCAGCACTGCGACAGGCCCAACACCCCTCCACTTT
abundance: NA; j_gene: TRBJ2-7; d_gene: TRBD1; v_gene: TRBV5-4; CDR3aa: CASSFFGQGVLGEQYF; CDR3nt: TGTGCCAGCAGCTTTTTCGGGCAGGGGGTCTTAGGGGAGCAGTACTTC
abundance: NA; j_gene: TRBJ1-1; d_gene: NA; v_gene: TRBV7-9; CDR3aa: CASSFTEGAEAFF; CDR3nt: TGTGCCAGCAGCTTTACGGAAGGGGCTGAAGCTTTCTTT
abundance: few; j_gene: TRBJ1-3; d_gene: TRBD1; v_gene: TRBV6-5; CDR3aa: CASRTGNTIYF; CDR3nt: TGTGCCAGCCGGACAGGGAACACCATATATTTT
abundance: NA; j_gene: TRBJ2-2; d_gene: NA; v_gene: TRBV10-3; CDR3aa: CAISRDTQSGELFF; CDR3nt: TGTGCCATCTCCAGGGACACTCAATCCGGGGAGCTGTTTTTT
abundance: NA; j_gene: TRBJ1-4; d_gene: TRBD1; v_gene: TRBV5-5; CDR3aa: CASSHPGQGSTNEKLFF; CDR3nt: TGTGCCAGCAGCCACCCGGGACAGGGGTCGACTAATGAAAAACTGTTTTTT
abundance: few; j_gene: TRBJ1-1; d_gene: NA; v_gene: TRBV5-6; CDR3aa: CASSLTYTEAFF; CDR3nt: TGTGCCAGCAGTTTGACTTACACTGAAGCTTTCTTT
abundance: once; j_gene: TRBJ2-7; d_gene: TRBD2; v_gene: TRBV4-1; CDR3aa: CASSHSSGAPFYEQYF; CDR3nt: TGCGCCAGCAGCCACTCGAGCGGGGCCCCGTTCTACGAGCAGTACTTC
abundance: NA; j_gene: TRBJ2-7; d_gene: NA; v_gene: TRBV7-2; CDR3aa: CASSLGGTGTYEQYF; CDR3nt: TGTGCCAGCAGCTTAGGTGGGACTGGGACCTACGAGCAGTACTTC
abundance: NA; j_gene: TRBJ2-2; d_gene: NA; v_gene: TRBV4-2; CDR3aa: CASSQPELIGELFF; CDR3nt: TGTGCCAGCAGCCAACCTGAGCTAATCGGGGAGCTGTTTTTT
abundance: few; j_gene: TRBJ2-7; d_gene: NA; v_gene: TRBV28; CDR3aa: CASSNYRVLAYEQYF; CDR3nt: TGTGCCAGCAGCAACTACCGGGTCCTAGCCTACGAGCAGTACTTC
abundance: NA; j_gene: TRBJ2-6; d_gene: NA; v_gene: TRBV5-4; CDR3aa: CAIRTLGLNSGANVLTF; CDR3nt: TGTGCCATCAGGACTTTGGGGCTAAACTCTGGGGCCAACGTCCTGACTTTC
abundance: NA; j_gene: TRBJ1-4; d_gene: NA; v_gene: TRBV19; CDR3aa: CASSTQLATNEKLFF; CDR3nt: TGTGCCAGTAGTACTCAGTTGGCAACTAATGAAAAACTGTTTTTT
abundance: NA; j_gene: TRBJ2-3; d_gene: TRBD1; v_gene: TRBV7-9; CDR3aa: CASRRQGHTQYF; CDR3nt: TGTGCCAGCAGGCGACAGGGGCATACGCAGTATTTT
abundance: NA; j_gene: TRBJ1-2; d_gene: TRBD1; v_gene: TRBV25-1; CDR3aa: CASSASGQAYGYTF; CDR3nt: TGTGCCAGCAGTGCCTCGGGACAGGCCTATGGCTACACCTTC
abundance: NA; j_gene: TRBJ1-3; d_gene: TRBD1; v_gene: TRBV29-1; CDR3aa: CSVGSGGGNTIYF; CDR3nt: TGCAGCGTTGGGTCAGGGGGAGGCAACACCATATATTTT
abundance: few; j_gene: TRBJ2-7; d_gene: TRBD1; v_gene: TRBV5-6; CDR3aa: CASSLGWGTAYEQYF; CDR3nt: TGTGCCAGCAGCTTGGGCTGGGGGACAGCCTACGAGCAGTACTTC
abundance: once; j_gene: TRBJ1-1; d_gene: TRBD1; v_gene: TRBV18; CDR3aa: CASSPGQGVRAEAFF; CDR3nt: TGTGCCAGCTCACCTGGACAGGGTGTTAGGGCTGAAGCTTTCTTT
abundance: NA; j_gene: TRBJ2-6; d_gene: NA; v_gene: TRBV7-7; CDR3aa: CASSAYRAGANVLTF; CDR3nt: TGTGCCAGCAGCGCCTACAGGGCTGGGGCCAACGTCCTGACTTTC
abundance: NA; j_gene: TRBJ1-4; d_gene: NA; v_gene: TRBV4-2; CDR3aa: CASSQEVQGPNEKLFF; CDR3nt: TGTGCCAGCAGCCAAGAGGTACAGGGCCCTAATGAAAAACTGTTTTTT
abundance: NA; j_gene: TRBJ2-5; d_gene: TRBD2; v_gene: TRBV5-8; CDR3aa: CASSLGSGGAGETQYF; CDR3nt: TGTGCCAGCAGCTTGGGCAGCGGGGGGGCCGGTGAGACCCAGTACTTC
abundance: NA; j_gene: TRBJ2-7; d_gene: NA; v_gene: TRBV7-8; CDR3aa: CASSLATSWTYEQYF; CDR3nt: TGTGCCAGCAGCTTAGCGACATCGTGGACCTACGAGCAGTACTTC
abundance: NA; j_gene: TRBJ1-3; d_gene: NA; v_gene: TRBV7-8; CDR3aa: CASSLAGPSDTIYF; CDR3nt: TGTGCCAGCAGCTTAGCGGGCCCGTCAGACACCATATATTTT
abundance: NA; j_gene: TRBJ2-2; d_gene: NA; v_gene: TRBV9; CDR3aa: CASSVAGRPSTGELFF; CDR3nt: TGTGCCAGCAGCGTAGCAGGGAGGCCGTCCACCGGGGAGCTGTTTTTT
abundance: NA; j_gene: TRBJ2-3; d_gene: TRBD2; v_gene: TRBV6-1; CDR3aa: CASSETGLFLGADTQYF; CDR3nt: TGTGCCAGCAGTGAAACGGGACTATTCCTTGGGGCAGATACGCAGTATTTT
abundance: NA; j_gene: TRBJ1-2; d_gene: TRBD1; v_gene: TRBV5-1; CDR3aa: CASSSTDGTGYGYTF; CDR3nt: TGCGCCAGCAGCTCAACGGATGGGACAGGGTATGGCTACACCTTC
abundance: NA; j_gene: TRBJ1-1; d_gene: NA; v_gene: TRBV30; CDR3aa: CAWSPGQSEAFF; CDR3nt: TGTGCCTGGAGTCCCGGACAGTCGGAAGCTTTCTTT
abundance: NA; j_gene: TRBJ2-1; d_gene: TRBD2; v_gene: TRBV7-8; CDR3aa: CASSFNVAGIHNEQFF; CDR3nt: TGTGCCAGCAGCTTCAACGTAGCGGGGATCCACAATGAGCAGTTCTTC
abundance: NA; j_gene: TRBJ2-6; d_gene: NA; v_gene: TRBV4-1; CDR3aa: CASSQEPLMDLRAGANVLTF; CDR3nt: TGCGCCAGCAGCCAAGAACCCCTGATGGACTTGAGGGCTGGGGCCAACGTCCTGACTTTC
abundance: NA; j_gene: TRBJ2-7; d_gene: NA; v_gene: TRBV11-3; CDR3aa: CASRHTGEDEQYF; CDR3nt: TGTGCCAGCAGACACACAGGGGAGGACGAGCAGTACTTC
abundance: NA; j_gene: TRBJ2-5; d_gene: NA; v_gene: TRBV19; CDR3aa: CASSKGTTETQYF; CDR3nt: TGTGCCAGTAGTAAGGGGACAACGGAGACCCAGTACTTC
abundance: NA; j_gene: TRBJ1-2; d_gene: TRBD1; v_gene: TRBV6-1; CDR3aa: CASSSPGQKRGGYTF; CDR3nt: TGTGCCAGCAGTTCCCCGGGACAGAAGAGGGGTGGCTACACCTTC
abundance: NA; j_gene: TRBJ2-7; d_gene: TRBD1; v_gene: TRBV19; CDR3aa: CASSPRQGASYEQYF; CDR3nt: TGTGCCAGTAGTCCCCGACAGGGAGCCTCCTACGAGCAGTACTTC
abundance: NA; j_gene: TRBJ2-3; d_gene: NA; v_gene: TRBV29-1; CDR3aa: CSVEGLTGTDTQYF; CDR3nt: TGCAGCGTTGAGGGGCTCACCGGCACAGATACGCAGTATTTT
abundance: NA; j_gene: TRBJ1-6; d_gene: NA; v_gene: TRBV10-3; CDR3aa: CAISDYSSGNSPLHF; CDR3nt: TGTGCCATCAGTGATTACTCCTCAGGGAATTCACCCCTCCACTTT
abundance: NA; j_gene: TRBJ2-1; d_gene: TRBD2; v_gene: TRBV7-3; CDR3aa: CASSQGLAGVDEQFF; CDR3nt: TGTGCCAGCAGCCAGGGACTAGCGGGGGTGGATGAGCAGTTCTTC
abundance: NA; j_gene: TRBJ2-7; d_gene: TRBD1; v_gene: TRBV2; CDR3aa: CASTGTSDRVAGEQYF; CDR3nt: TGTGCCAGCACCGGTACGTCGGACAGGGTGGCCGGCGAGCAGTACTTC
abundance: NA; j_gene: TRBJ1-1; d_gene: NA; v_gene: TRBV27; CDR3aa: CASSFGVEYTEAFF; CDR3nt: TGTGCCAGCAGTTTTGGAGTGGAGTACACTGAAGCTTTCTTT
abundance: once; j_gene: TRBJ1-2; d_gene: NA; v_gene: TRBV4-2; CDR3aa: CASDAGAGGYGYTF; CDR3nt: TGTGCCTCCGACGCAGGGGCGGGGGGTTATGGCTACACCTTC
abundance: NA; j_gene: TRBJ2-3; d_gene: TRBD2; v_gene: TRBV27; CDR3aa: CASSPLGVSGVTDTQYF; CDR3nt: TGTGCCAGCAGTCCCCTCGGGGTAAGCGGGGTCACAGATACGCAGTATTTT
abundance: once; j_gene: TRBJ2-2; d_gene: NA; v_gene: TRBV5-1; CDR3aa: CASSLNTGELFF; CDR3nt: TGCGCCAGCAGCCTTAACACCGGGGAGCTGTTTTTT
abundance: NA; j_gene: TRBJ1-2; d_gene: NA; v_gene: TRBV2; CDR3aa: CAGTPSAGSLGGGYTF; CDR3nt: TGTGCCGGGACCCCATCCGCCGGGTCCCTCGGAGGGGGCTACACCTTC
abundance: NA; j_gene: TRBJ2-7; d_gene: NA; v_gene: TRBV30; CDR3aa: CAWLSTIQGAAYEQYF; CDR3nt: TGTGCCTGGCTGTCTACTATACAGGGAGCGGCCTACGAGCAGTACTTC
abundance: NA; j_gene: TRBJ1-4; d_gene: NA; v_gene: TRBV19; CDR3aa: CASKTGPANEKLFF; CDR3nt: TGTGCCAGTAAAACAGGGCCCGCTAATGAAAAACTGTTTTTT
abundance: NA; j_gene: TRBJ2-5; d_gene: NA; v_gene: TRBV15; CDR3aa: CATSRVHGAVETQYF; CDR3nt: TGTGCCACCAGCAGAGTACATGGGGCAGTGGAGACCCAGTACTTC
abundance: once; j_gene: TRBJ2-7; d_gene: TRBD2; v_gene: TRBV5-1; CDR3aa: CASSRWRGDSYEQYF; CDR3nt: TGCGCCAGCAGCCGATGGCGGGGGGACTCCTACGAGCAGTACTTC
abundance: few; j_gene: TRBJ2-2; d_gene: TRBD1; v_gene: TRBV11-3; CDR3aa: CASSWHRGTGELFF; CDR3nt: TGTGCCAGCAGCTGGCACAGGGGCACCGGGGAGCTGTTTTTT
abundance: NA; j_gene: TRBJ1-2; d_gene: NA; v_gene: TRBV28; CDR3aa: CASRSPGGANGYTF; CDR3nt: TGTGCCAGCAGGTCCCCCGGGGGGGCAAATGGCTACACCTTC
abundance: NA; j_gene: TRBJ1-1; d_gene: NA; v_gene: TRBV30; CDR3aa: CARSKGIETEAFF; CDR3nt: TGTGCTCGGTCGAAGGGGATTGAAACTGAAGCTTTCTTT
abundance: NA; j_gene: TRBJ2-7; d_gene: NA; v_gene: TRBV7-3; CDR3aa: CASSAGPSYEQYF; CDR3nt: TGTGCCAGCAGCGCGGGACCCTCCTACGAGCAGTACTTC
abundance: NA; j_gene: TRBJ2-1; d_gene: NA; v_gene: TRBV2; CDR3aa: CASIVAALYNEQFF; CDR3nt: TGTGCCAGCATCGTAGCGGCTCTCTACAATGAGCAGTTCTTC